This T cell receptor (beta chain) was observed in a study of blood T cells in healthy people across ages. This clonotype was counted between two and nine times. Alongside a J-beta primer mix, a sample-barcoded 5' primer served in a second PCR lasting about 7 to 11 cycles. TCRdb ran MiXCR on the 5' RACE reads and lists one entry per CDR3 protein. The sample consists of around 900,000 distinct CDR3 sequences, under 35% of them appearing once. The clonotype originates from a woman aged 80 or over in good health. Sequencing was done on a sample of blood.

The CDR3 region is CASSDAGWNQPQHF. The CDR3 DNA follows: TGTGCCAGCAGTGATGCAGGGTGGAATCAGCCCCAGCATTTT. The genes are TRBV25-1 and TRBJ1-5; perhaps TRBD1 as D (5 bases). Trimming pared 3 bases from V and 4 bases from J, leaving 10 bases between. The CDR3 has 14 residues. CDR1 is MGHDK and CDR2 is SYGVNS in the germline V gene. Full variable domain (outside the CDR3, taken from reference TRBV25-1 and TRBJ1-5): EADIYQTPRYLVIGTGKKITLECSQTMGHDKMYWYQQDPGMELHLIHYSYGVNSTEKGDLSSESTVSRIRTEHFPLTLESARPSHTSQYLCASSDAGWNQPQHFGDGTRLSIL.